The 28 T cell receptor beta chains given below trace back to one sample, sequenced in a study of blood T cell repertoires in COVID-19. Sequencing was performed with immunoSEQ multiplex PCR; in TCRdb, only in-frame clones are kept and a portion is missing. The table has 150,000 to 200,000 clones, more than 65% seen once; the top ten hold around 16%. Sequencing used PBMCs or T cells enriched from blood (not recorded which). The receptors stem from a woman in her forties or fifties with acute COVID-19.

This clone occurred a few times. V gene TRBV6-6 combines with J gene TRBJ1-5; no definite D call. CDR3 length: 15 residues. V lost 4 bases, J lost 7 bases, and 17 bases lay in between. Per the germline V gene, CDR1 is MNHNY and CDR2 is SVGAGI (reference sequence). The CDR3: CASSSSSAQVQPQHF. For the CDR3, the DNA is TGTGCCAGCAGTTCTTCCTCGGCTCAGGTACAGCCCCAGCATTTT.

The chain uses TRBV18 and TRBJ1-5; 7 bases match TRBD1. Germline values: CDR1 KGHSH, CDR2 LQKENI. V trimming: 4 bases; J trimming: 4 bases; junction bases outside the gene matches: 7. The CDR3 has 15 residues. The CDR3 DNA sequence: TGTGCCAGCTCACTTGGACAGGTGCGAAATCAGCCCCAGCATTTT. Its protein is CASSLGQVRNQPQHF. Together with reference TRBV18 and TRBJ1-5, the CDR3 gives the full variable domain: NAGVMQNPRHLVRRRGQEARLRCSPMKGHSHVYWYRQLPEEGLKFMVYLQKENIIDESGMPKERFSAEFPKEGPSILRIQQVVRGDSAAYFCASSLGQVRNQPQHFGDGTRLSIL.

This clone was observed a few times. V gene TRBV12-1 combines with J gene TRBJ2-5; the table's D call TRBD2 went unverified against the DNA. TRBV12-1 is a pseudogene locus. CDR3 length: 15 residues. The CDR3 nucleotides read TGTGCCAGCAGCTTTCCCGGGACTTTAGAAGAGACCCAGTACTTC. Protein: CASSFPGTLEETQYF.

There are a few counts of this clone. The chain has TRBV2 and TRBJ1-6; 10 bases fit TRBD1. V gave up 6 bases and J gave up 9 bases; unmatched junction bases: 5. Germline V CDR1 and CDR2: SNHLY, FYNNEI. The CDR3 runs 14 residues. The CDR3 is CASRSGTGVSPLHF. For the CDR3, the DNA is TGTGCCAGCAGGTCCGGGACAGGGGTTTCACCCCTCCACTTT.

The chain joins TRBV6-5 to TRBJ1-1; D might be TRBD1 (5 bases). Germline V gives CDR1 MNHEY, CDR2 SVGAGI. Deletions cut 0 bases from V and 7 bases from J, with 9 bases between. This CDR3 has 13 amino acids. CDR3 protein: CASSYSWGDEAFF. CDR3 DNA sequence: TGTGCCAGCAGTTACTCTTGGGGGGATGAAGCTTTCTTT.

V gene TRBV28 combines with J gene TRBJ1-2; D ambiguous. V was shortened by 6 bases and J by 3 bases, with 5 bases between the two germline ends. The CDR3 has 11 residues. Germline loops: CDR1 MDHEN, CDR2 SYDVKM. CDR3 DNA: TGTGCCAGCAGGGTAGACTATGGCTACACCTTC. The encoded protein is CASRVDYGYTF.

This chain's CDR3 is CASRGQGVGTEAFF. The CDR3 DNA reads as TGTGCCAGCAGGGGACAGGGAGTCGGGACTGAAGCTTTCTTT. J is TRBJ1-1 and V is TRBV6-5, with 9 bases fitting TRBD1. From germline, CDR1 is MNHEY and CDR2 SVGAGI. V shed 6 bases, J shed 5 bases, and the junction held 7 bases outside the gene matches. CDR3 size: 14 residues.

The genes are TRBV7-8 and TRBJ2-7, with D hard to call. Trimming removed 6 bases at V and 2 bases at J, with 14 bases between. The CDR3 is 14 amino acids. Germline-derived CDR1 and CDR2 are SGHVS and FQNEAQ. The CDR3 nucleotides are TGTGCCAGCAGTCCCAGGTACGGCGCCTACGAGCAGTACGTC. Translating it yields CASSPRYGAYEQYV.

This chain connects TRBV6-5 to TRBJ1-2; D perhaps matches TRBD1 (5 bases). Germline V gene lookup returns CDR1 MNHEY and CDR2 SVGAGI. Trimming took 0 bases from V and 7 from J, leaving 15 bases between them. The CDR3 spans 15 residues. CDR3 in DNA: TGTGCCAGCAGTTACTCGGGGGGAAAGGGATCTGGCTACACCTTC. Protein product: CASSYSGGKGSGYTF.

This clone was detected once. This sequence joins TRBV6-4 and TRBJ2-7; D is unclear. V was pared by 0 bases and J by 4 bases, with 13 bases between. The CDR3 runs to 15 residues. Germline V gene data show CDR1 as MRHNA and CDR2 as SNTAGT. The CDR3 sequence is CASSDSSLPRYEQYV. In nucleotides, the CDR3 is TGTGCCAGCAGTGACTCCTCCCTACCCCGGTACGAGCAGTACGTC.

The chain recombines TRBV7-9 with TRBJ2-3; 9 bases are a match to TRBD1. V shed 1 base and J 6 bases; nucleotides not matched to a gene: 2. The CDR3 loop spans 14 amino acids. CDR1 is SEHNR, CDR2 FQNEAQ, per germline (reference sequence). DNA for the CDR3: TGTGCCAGCAGCTTAGTACAGGGGGCGGATACGCAGTATTTT. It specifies CASSLVQGADTQYF.

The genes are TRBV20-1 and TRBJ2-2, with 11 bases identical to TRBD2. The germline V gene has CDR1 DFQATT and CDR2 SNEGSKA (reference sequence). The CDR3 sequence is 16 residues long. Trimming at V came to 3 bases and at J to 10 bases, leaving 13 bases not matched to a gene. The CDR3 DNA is TGCAGTGCTAGTCCTTTAGCGGGGGGGTCCCCTAAGGAGCTGTTTTTT. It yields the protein CSASPLAGGSPKELFF.

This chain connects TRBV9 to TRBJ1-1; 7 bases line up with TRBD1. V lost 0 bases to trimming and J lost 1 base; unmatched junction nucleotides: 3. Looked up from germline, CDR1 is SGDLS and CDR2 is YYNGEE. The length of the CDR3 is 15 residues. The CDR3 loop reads CASSVEGATNTEAFF. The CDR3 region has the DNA TGTGCCAGCAGCGTAGAGGGGGCCACGAACACTGAAGCTTTCTTT.

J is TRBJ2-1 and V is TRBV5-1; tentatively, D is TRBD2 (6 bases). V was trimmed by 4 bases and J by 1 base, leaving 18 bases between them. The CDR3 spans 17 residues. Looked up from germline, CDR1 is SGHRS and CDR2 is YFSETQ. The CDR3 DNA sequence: TGCGCCAGCAGCGACGCGGGGAACCCAACTTCCTACAATGAGCAGTTCTTC. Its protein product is CASSDAGNPTSYNEQFF. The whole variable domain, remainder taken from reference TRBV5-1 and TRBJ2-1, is KAGVTQTPRYLIKTRGQQVTLSCSPISGHRSVSWYQQTPGQGLQFLFEYFSETQRNKGNFPGRFSGRQFSNSRSEMNVSTLELGDSALYLCASSDAGNPTSYNEQFFGPGTRLTVL.

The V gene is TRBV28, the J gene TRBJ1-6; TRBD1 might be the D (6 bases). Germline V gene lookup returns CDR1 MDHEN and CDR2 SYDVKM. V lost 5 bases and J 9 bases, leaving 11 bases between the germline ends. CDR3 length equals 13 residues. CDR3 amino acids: CASSRGAGSPLHF. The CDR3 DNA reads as TGTGCCAGCAGTCGGGGGGCAGGTTCACCCCTCCACTTT.

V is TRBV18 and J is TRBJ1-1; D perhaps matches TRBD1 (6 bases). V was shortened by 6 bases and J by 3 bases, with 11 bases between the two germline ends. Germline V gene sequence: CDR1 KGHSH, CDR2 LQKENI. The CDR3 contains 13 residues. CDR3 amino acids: CASSRTEDTEAFF. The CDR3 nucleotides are TGTGCCAGCTCCCGGACAGAAGACACTGAAGCTTTCTTT.

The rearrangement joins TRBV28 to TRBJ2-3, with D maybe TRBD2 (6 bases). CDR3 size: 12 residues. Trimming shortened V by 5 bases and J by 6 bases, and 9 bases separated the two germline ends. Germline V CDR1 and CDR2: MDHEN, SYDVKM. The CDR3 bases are TGTGCCAGCAGTGCCGCGGGGGATACGCAGTATTTT. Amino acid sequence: CASSAAGDTQYF. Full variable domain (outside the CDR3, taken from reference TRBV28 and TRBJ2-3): DVKVTQSSRYLVKRTGEKVFLECVQDMDHENMFWYRQDPGLGLRLIYFSYDVKMKEKGDIPEGYSVSREKKERFSLILESASTNQTSMYLCASSAAGDTQYFGPGTRLTVL.

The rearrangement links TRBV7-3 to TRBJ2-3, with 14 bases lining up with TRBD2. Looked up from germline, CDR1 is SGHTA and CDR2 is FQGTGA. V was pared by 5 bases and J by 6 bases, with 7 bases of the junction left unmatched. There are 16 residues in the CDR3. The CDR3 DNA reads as TGTGCCAGCAGCAGGGGACTAGCGGGGGAAAGGGATACGCAGTATTTT. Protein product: CASSRGLAGERDTQYF.

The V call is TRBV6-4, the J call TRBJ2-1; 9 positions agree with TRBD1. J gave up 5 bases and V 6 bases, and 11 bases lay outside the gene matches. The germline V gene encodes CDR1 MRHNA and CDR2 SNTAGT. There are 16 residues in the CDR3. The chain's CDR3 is CASSRFGGQGDNEQFF. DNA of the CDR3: TGTGCCAGCAGCCGATTCGGGGGACAGGGTGACAATGAGCAGTTCTTC.

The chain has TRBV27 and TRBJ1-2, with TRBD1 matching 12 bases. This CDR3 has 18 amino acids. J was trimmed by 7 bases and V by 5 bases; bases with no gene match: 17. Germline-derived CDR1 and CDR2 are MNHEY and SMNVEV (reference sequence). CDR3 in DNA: TGTGCCAGCAGTCCCCGTCCGGGACAGGGGGCGAGCTATGCTGGCTACACCTTC. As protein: CASSPRPGQGASYAGYTF.

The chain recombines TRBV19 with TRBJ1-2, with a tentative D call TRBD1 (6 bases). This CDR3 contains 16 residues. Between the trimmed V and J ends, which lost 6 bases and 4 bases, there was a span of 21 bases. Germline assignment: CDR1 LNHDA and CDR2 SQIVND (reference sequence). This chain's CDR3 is CASRATDSQGGYGYTF. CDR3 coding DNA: TGTGCCAGTAGAGCGACAGACTCGCAAGGGGGCTATGGCTACACCTTC.

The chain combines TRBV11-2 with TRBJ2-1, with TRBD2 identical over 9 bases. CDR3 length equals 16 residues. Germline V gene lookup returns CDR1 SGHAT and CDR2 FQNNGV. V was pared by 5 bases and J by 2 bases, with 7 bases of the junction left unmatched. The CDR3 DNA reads TGTGCCAGCAGCCCCCGTAGCGGGGGAGCCTACAATGAGCAGTTCTTC. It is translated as CASSPRSGGAYNEQFF.

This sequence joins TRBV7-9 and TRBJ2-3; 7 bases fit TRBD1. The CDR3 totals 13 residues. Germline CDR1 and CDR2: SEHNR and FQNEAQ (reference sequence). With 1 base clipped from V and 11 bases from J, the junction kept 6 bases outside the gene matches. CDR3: CASSLGRQGWQYF. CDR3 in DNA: TGTGCCAGCAGCTTAGGGAGACAGGGATGGCAGTATTTT.

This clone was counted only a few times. The CDR3 protein is CATSGGANTEAFF. The CDR3 nucleotides read TGCGCCACCTCAGGGGGAGCGAACACTGAAGCTTTCTTT. The rearrangement uses TRBV5-1 and TRBJ1-1; 7 positions match TRBD1. The CDR3 contains 13 residues. The ends lost 9 bases at V and 1 base at J; junction bases unmatched: 6. The germline gives CDR1 SGHRS, CDR2 YFSETQ.

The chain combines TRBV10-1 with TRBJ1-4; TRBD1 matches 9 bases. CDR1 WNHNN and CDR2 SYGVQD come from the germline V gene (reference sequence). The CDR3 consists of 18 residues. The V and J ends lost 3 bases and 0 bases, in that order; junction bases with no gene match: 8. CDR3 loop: CASSETGQGRATNEKLFF. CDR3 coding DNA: TGCGCCAGCAGTGAAACGGGACAGGGACGTGCAACTAATGAAAAACTGTTTTTT.

The CDR3 loop is CASSQVSDTIYF. CDR3 in DNA: TGCGCCAGCAGCCAAGTTTCGGACACCATATATTTT. The chain combines TRBV4-1 with TRBJ1-3; D remains unclear. The ends were cut back, 1 base at V and 8 bases at J, with 6 bases in the middle. Germline assignment: CDR1 MGHRA and CDR2 YSYEKL. The CDR3 totals 12 residues.

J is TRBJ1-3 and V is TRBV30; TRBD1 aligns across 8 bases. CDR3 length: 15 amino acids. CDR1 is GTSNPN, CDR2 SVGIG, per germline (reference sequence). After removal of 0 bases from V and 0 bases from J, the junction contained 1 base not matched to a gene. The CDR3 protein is CAWSVGTGSGNTIYF. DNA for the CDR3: TGTGCCTGGAGTGTAGGGACAGGCTCTGGAAACACCATATATTTT.

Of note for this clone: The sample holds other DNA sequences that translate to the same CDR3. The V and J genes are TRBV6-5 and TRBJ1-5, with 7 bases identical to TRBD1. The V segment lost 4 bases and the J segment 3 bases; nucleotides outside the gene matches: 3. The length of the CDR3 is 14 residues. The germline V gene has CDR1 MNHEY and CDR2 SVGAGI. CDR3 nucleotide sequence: TGTGCCAGCAGTTTGGGACAGTCCAATCAGCCCCAGCATTTT. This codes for CASSLGQSNQPQHF.